This TCR beta chain was sequenced for a study of CD8 T cells in Susac syndrome. There are 16 residues in the CDR3. In germline, CDR1 is SGHRS, CDR2 YFSETQ. V lost 0 bases and J lost 4; bases outside the gene matches: 7. Random hexamers were used to reverse transcribe an amount of roughly 0.45 to 1 ug RNA. TCRdb reprocessed the immunoSEQ multiplex PCR reads via MiXCR and lists one record per CDR3 protein. The sample shows under 150,000 distinct CDR3 sequences, roughly 80% of them seen only once. Sequencing was done on a sample of CD8+ T cells from PBMCs. This clonotype originated in a human donor with multiple sclerosis. This sequence joins TRBV5-1 and TRBJ2-3; 8 positions agree with TRBD1. As DNA, the CDR3 is TGCGCCAGCAGCTTGGTCGGCAGGGGGCCCGCAGATACGCAGTATTTT. Its protein product is CASSLVGRGPADTQYF.